Listed below are T cell receptor beta chains from one sample, sequenced in a study of low-dose radiotherapy and immunotherapy resistance in tumors. TCRdb itself ran the reads through MiXCR, one entry per CDR3 protein. The table has 65,000 to 95,000 distinct CDR3 sequences, 18% seen once. The specimen was PBMCs, collected before treatment. The receptors were gathered from a male donor with prostate cancer. Both conserved end residues are part of each CDR3. Each record gives: clone size, J gene, V gene, D gene, CDR3 DNA, CDR3 protein. A D gene is named only where the DNA matches it firmly. Expanded clones are given a class, and other clones once, few, many or no size at all.

many	TRBJ1-5	TRBV10-3	TRBD1	TGTGCCATCAGTGAGGACAGGGGCGAACGTCAGCCCCAGCATTTT	CAISEDRGERQPQHF
.	TRBJ2-1	TRBV20-1	TRBD2	TGCAGTGCTAGGCGACCGGGACTAGCGGGACCCAATGAGCAGTTCTTC	CSARRPGLAGPNEQFF
many	TRBJ2-2	TRBV9	.	TGTGCCAGCAGCGTGGAGTCACACCAACCCGGGGAGCTGTTTTTT	CASSVESHQPGELFF
many	TRBJ2-2	TRBV5-1	.	TGCGCCAGCAGGGACAGTCTTGGTCTCGGGGAGCTGTTTTTT	CASRDSLGLGELFF
many	TRBJ1-1	TRBV14	.	TGTGCCAGCAGCCAAGAGCATTGGGCTGGGGAAGCTTTCTTT	CASSQEHWAGEAFF
many	TRBJ2-7	TRBV11-3	.	TGTGCCAGCAGCTTAGAACGCGGGGACGGGACCTACGAGCAGTACTTC	CASSLERGDGTYEQYF
.	TRBJ2-7	TRBV28	TRBD1	TGTGCCAGCAGTAGTGTCGCCCGGGACAGGGTCTCCTACGAGCAGTACTTC	CASSSVARDRVSYEQYF
few	TRBJ1-6	TRBV5-1	.	TGCGCCAGCAGCTTGTCCGGGACGGACCTCTATAATTCACCCCTCCACTTT	CASSLSGTDLYNSPLHF
many	TRBJ2-7	TRBV25-1	.	TGTGCCAGCAGGGAGGACGGTGGGTTGTACGAGCAGTACTTC	CASREDGGLYEQYF
medium-sized	TRBJ2-7	TRBV29-1	.	TGCAGCGTTGAGGTCCGATACGAGCAGTACTTC	CSVEVRYEQYF
many	TRBJ1-5	TRBV19	.	TGTGCCAGTAGACAGGGTAATCAGCCCCAGCATTTT	CASRQGNQPQHF
many	TRBJ2-7	TRBV6-2/TRBV6-3	.	TGTGCCAGCAGTTACCCCGACCCTCCCACCTACGAGCAGTACTTC	CASSYPDPPTYEQYF
.	TRBJ2-5	TRBV6-4	.	TGTGCCAGCAGTGGCCCCGGGACAATCCAAGAGACCCAGTACTTC	CASSGPGTIQETQYF
many	TRBJ2-2	TRBV10-3	.	TGTGCCATCAGTGAGCCGGGCCTGGTAAACGCCGGGGAGCTGTTTTTT	CAISEPGLVNAGELFF
many	TRBJ2-5	TRBV7-9	.	TGTGCCAGCAGCTCGTTACCGTTCCGAGGGGTGGAGACCCAGTACTTC	CASSSLPFRGVETQYF
many	TRBJ1-2	TRBV6-1	.	TGTGCCAGCAGTGTTGGGTCGGTGGCCGGCTACACCTTC	CASSVGSVAGYTF
many	TRBJ2-2	TRBV10-2	.	TGCGCCAGCAGTGGTGACGGGACCCCCCTTGGCGGGGAGCTGTTTTTT	CASSGDGTPLGGELFF
many	TRBJ2-3	TRBV3-1	.	TGTGCCAGCAGCCAAGCGACAGTAACAGATACGCAGTATTTT	CASSQATVTDTQYF
many	TRBJ1-1	TRBV12-3/TRBV12-4	.	TGTGCCAGCAGTTTCTTGAGGACCGGGAGAACTGAAGCTTTCTTT	CASSFLRTGRTEAFF
many	TRBJ1-4	TRBV4-3	TRBD1	TGCGCCAGCAGCCAAGATTTGGGGGACAGGGGTCAGGGGGAAAAACTGTTTTTT	CASSQDLGDRGQGEKLFF
many	TRBJ2-7	TRBV6-1	TRBD2	TGTGCCAGCAGCCCTTACTTCCCCGGGGGAGGGCGAATAAGTGTCGAGCAGTACTTC	CASSPYFPGGGRISVEQYF
many	TRBJ1-5	TRBV7-9	.	TGTGCCAGCAGCTCATCCAAGGGAGGGTTGCGGCCCCAGCATTTT	CASSSSKGGLRPQHF
many	TRBJ2-1	TRBV7-9	.	TGTGCCAGCAGCAACCTCGGGGCAGGCCCGAACTCCTACAATGAGCAGTTCTTC	CASSNLGAGPNSYNEQFF
many	TRBJ2-2	TRBV6-1	TRBD1	TGTGCCAGCAGTCTCCCCGGGACAGGGAACACCGGGGAGCTGTTTTTT	CASSLPGTGNTGELFF
.	TRBJ2-7	TRBV7-3	TRBD1	TGTGCCAGCAGCGTAGACAGGGGTCCCTACGAGCAGTACTTC	CASSVDRGPYEQYF
many	TRBJ2-1	TRBV2	.	TGTGCCAGCAAGGGGGGCAATGAGCAGTTCTTC	CASKGGNEQFF
.	TRBJ2-2	TRBV30	.	.	CAWSVRGTGELFFF
many	TRBJ1-2	TRBV5-1	.	TGCGCCAGCAGCTTGTCCGCAAACTATGGCTACACCTTC	CASSLSANYGYTF
many	TRBJ2-1	TRBV14	.	TGTGCCAGCAGCCGGCCGCTCCCCGCTCGGCAGTTCTTC	CASSRPLPARQFF
few	TRBJ1-2	TRBV28	TRBD1	TGTGCCAGCAGTCCCCCTGGACAGGGGGCCTATGGCTACACCTTC	CASSPPGQGAYGYTF
.	TRBJ2-2	TRBV11-2	.	.	CASSLSGGTPGSCFF
many	TRBJ2-1	TRBV21-1	.	TGTGCCAGCAGCAAGCCCGTATCCGAGCAGTTCTTC	CASSKPVSEQFF